This entry describes one TCR beta chain. No antigen is known for it. The junction shows a germline mismatch at one end, possibly a read error. There were healthy Caucasian individuals from Russia, aged roughly 6 to 100, serving as donors. The data originate from a study of blood T cells in healthy people across ages. Overall study results and limits: The lack of PBMC sorting stopped any conclusive naive versus antigen-experienced comparison.

The second PCR ran about 6 to 12 cycles with a sample-barcoded 5' primer and J-beta primers. TCRdb itself ran the 5' RACE reads through MiXCR, one entry per CDR3 protein. The sample consists of about 640,000 distinct CDR3 sequences, around 54% of them appearing once. The V gene's germline CDR1 is DFQATT and CDR2 SNEGSKA (reference sequence). The CDR3 loop spans 13 amino acids. The clonotype comes from a man aged 60 to 75 in good health. Sequencing was carried out using blood. This chain connects TRBV20-1 to TRBJ2-5, with D uncertain. The CDR3: CSAREDVQEPQYF. Here the CDR3 DNA reads TGCAGTGCTAGAGAGGACGTCCAAGAGCCCCAGTACTTC.